This TCR beta chain stems from a study of OX40 agonist ivuxolimab in advanced cancers. Whole-study context: Each dose-escalation patient presented with hepatocellular carcinoma, melanoma, renal cell or head and neck cancer.

Overall study results and limits: On average, CD8+ T cells showed a greater number of expanded clones than CD4+.

TCRdb's table, derived via immunoSEQ multiplex PCR, lists solely in-frame clones and lacks some. The sample consists of 30,000 to 35,000 clones, around nine tenths of them appearing once. Comments on this clone: Antigen: not known.

Per the germline V gene, CDR1 is SGHAT and CDR2 is FQNNGV. The CDR3 covers 13 residues. V dropped 7 bases and J dropped 6 bases, with 15 bases sitting between them. The sequenced sample was CD4+ or CD8+ T cells sorted from blood, obtained in a trial of the OX40 agonist ivuxolimab. This sequence was found in an adult with an advanced solid tumor such as melanoma, head and neck, liver or kidney cancer. The chain carries TRBV11-2 and TRBJ1-2, with D possibly being TRBD1 (6 bases). The CDR3 here is CASTGVGLDGYTF. In DNA, the CDR3 is TGTGCCAGCACAGGGGTAGGGCTGGATGGCTACACCTTC.